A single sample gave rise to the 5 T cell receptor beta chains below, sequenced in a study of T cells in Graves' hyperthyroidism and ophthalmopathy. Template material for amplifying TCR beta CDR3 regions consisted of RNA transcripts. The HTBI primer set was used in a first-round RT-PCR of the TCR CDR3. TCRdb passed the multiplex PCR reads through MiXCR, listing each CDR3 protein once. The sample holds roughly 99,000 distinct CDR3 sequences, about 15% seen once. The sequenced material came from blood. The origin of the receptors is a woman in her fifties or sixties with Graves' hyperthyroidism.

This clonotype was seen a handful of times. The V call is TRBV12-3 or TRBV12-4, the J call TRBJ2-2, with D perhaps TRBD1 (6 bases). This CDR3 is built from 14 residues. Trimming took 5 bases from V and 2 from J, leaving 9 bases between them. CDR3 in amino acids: CASSQGINTGELFF. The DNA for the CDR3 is TGTGCCAGCAGTCAGGGGATTAACACCGGGGAGCTGTTTTTT.

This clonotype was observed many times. The CDR3 region is CASRETGMNTEAFF. CDR3 bases: TGTGCCAGCAGAGAAACAGGGATGAACACTGAAGCTTTCTTT. The V call is TRBV12-3 or TRBV12-4, the J call TRBJ1-1; D might be TRBD1 (6 bases). Trimming took 6 bases from V and 0 from J, leaving 11 bases between them. This CDR3 spans 14 amino acids.

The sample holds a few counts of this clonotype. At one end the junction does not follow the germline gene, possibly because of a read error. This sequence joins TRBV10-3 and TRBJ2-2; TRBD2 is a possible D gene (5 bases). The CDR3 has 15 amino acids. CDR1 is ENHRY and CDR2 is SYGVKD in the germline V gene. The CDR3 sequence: CAISDRSEGTGELVF. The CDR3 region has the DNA TGTGCCATCAGTGACCGAAGTGAAGGCACCGGGGAGCTGGTTTTT.

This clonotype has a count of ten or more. The CDR3 DNA is TGTGCCAGCAGTTTATACGCGAACACTGAAGCTTTCTTT. Protein sequence: CASSLYANTEAFF. The rearrangement links TRBV27 to TRBJ1-1; D ambiguous. Germline CDR1 MNHEY, CDR2 SMNVEV (reference sequence). V lost 1 base and J 1 base, leaving 4 bases between the germline ends. This CDR3 region has 13 residues.

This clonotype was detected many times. The CDR3 nucleotides are TGTGCCAGCAGCGCCCCCGCGGATGAGCAGTTCTTC. Translation: CASSAPADEQFF. The J gene is TRBJ2-1, the V gene TRBV7-9; D gene uncertain. Trimming took off 5 bases at V and 8 bases at J, with 10 bases between the two ends. The length of the CDR3 is 12 residues. Germline CDR1 is SEHNR and CDR2 is FQNEAQ (reference sequence).